This T cell receptor beta chain was retrieved from a study of cytomegalovirus exposure and HLA in healthy donors. The germline V gene has CDR1 ENHRY and CDR2 SYGVKD. After removal of 8 bases from V and 6 bases from J, the junction contained 8 bases not matched to a gene. The CDR3 has 15 amino acids. On this clone: As yet, its antigen is unknown.

Whole-study findings and limits: The investigators catalogued 164 TCR beta chains as cytomegalovirus-associated. The authors assumed roughly uniform sequencing depth across donors for presence/absence analyses. In an earlier analysis, about 87% or about 30%: the productive usage of most TCR beta V segments.

When sampled, the donors appeared nominally healthy, though they likely had unrecorded immune exposures. The PCR had 60 Vbeta and 13 Jbeta primers. TCRdb's table, derived via immunoSEQ multiplex PCR, lists solely in-frame clones and lacks some. The repertoire holds around 180,000 clones, with less than 75% as singletons. The sequenced sample was PBMCs. The TCR sequence derives from a girl between 10 and 17 years old in good health and CMV-seronegative. J is TRBJ2-1 and V is TRBV10-3, with 12 bases identical to TRBD1. CDR3 nucleotides: TGTGCCATCCTCCCCGCGGGACAGGGGGCCAATGAGCAGTTCTTC. It encodes CAILPAGQGANEQFF.